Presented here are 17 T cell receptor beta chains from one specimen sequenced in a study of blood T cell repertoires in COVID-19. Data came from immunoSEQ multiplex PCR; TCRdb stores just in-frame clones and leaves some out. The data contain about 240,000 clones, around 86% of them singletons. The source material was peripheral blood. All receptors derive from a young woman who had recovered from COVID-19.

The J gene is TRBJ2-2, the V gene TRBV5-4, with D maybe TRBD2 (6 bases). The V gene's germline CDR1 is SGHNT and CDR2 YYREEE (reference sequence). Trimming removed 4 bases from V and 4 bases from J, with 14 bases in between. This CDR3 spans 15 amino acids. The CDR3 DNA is TGTGCCAGCAGCCCGGGCGGGACCTTCACCGGGGAGCTGTTTTTT. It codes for CASSPGGTFTGELFF.

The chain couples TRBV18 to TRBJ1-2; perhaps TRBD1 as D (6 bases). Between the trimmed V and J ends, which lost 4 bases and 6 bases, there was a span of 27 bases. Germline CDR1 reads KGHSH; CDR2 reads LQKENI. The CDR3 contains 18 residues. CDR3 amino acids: CASSLTPLRPQGSDGYTF. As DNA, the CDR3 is TGTGCCAGCTCACTAACACCACTGCGGCCACAGGGTTCGGATGGCTACACCTTC.

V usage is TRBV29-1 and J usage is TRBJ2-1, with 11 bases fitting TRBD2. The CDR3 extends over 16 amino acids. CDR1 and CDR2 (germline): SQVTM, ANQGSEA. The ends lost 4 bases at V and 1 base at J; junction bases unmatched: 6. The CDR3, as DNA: TGCAGCGTTGGCGGGCTAGCGGGGGGTTCCTACAATGAGCAGTTCTTC. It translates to CSVGGLAGGSYNEQFF.

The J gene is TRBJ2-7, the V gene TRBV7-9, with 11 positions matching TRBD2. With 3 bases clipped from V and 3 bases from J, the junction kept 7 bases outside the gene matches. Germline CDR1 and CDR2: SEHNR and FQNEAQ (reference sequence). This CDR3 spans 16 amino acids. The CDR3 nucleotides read TGTGCCAGCAGCTTGATTCTAGCGGGGGGCGACTACGAGCAGTACTTC. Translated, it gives CASSLILAGGDYEQYF. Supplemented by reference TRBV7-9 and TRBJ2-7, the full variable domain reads DTGVSQNPRHKITKRGQNVTFRCDPISEHNRLYWYRQTLGQGPEFLTYFQNEAQLEKSRLLSDRFSAERPKGSFSTLEIQRTEQGDSAMYLCASSLILAGGDYEQYFGPGTRLTVT.

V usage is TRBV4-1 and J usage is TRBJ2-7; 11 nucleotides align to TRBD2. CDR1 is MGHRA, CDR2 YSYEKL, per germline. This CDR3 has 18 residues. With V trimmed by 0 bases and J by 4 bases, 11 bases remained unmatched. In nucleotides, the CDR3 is TGCGCCAGCAGCCAAGATCACATGGAAGTAGCGGGGGGGTACGAGCAGTACTTC. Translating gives CASSQDHMEVAGGYEQYF.

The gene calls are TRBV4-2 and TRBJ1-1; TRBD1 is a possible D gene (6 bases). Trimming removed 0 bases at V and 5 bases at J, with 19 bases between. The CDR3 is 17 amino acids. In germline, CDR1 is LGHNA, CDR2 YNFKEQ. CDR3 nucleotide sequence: TGTGCCAGCAGCCAAGATCCTCAAGGGGGTGGTTTGACTGAAGCTTTCTTT. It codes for CASSQDPQGGGLTEAFF.

The DNA of the CDR3 is TGCGCCAGCAGCCAGCCTCTCCGGGACAGTGAACTGTTTTTT. This sequence encodes CASSQPLRDSELFF. The rearrangement uses TRBV4-1 and TRBJ1-4; 7 nucleotides line up with TRBD1. Per germline, CDR1 MGHRA and CDR2 YSYEKL. The CDR3 is 14 residues long. V lost 3 bases to trimming and J lost 12 bases; unmatched junction nucleotides: 10.

This CDR3 reads CASSEGSGGTYEQYF. As DNA, the CDR3 is TGTGCCAGCAGTGAAGGCAGCGGGGGGACCTACGAGCAGTACTTC. The genes are TRBV6-1 and TRBJ2-7; 9 nucleotides agree with TRBD2. Germline V gene sequence: CDR1 MNHNS, CDR2 SASEGT. This CDR3 comprises 15 residues. V gave up 1 base and J gave up 2 bases; unmatched junction bases: 3.

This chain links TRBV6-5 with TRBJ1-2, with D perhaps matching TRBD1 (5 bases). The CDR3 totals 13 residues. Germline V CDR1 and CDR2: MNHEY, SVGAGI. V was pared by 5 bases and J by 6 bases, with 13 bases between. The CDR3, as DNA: TGTGCCAGCAGTCCAAGGGGCGAGCATGGCTACACCTTC. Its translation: CASSPRGEHGYTF.

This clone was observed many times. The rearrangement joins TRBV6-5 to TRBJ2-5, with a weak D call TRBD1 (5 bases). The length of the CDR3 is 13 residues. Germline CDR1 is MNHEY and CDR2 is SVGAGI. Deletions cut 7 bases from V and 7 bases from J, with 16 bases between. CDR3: CASTQDSYGTQYF. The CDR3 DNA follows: TGTGCCAGCACCCAAGACAGCTATGGGACCCAGTACTTC.

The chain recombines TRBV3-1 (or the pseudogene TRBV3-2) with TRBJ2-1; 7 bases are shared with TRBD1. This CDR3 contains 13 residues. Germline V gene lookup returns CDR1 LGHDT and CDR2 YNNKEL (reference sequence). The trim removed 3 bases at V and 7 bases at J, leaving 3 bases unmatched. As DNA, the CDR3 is TGTGCCAGCAGCCACCGACAGGGAAATGAGCAGTTCTTC. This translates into CASSHRQGNEQFF.

In nucleotides, the CDR3 is TGTGCCAGCAGTTCCGGGACAATCGGTGGCTACACCTTC. It codes for CASSSGTIGGYTF. The chain combines TRBV6-5 with TRBJ1-2, with a tentative D call TRBD1 (6 bases). The germline CDR1 and CDR2 sequences are MNHEY and SVGAGI. There are 13 residues in the CDR3. V was clipped by 4 bases and J by 7 bases, with 13 bases between them.

The CDR3 reads CASSLDINPSDEQFF. The CDR3 region has the DNA TGTGCCAGCAGCTTAGACATCAATCCTTCTGATGAGCAGTTCTTC. The chain recombines TRBV5-4 with TRBJ2-1; no definite D call. Trimming pared 2 bases from V and 8 bases from J, leaving 17 bases between. CDR3 length: 15 amino acids. Germline CDR1 reads SGHNT; CDR2 reads YYREEE (reference sequence).

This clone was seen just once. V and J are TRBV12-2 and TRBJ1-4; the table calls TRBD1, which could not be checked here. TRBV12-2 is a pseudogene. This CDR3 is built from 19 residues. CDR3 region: CASRSQTRARGDHNEKLFF. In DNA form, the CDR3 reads TGTGCAAGTCGCTCCCAAACCCGCGCCAGGGGGGACCACAATGAAAAACTGTTTTTT.

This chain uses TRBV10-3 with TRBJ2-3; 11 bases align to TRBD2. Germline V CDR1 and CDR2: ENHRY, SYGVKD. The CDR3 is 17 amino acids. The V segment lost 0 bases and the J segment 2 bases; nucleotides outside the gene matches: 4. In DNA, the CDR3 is TGTGCCATCAGTGAGTCGAAACTAGCGGGGGCCACAGATACGCAGTATTTT. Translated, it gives CAISESKLAGATDTQYF.

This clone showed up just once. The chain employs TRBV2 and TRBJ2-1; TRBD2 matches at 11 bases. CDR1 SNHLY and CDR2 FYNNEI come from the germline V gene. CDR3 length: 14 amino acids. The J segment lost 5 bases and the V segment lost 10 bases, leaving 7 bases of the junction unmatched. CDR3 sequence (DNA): TGTGCCACCCTGGGACTAGCGGAAAACAATGAGCAGTTCTTC. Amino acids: CATLGLAENNEQFF.

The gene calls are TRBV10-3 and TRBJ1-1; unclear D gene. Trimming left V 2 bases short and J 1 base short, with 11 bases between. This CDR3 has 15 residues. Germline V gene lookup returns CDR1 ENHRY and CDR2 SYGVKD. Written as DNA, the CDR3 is TGTGCCATCAGTGAGAGCGGGTATCGGAACACTGAAGCTTTCTTT. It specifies CAISESGYRNTEAFF.